This passage covers 28 T cell receptor beta chains from one sample sequenced in a study of CD8 T cells in ankylosing spondylitis. Each CDR3 protein is one row after TCRdb ran MiXCR on the 5' RACE reads. The table has about 240,000 distinct CDR3 sequences, approximately 9% seen once. The source material was blood, either unsorted or a sorted T cell fraction (not recorded which). The receptor source for this set is a male donor with ankylosing spondylitis or in good health (not recorded which).

This clonotype was detected ten times or more. V gene TRBV29-1 combines with J gene TRBJ2-3; the match to TRBD2 covers 10 bases. V shed 2 bases and J 7 bases; nucleotides not matched to a gene: 6. The CDR3 consists of 14 residues. Germline lookup yields CDR1 SQVTM and CDR2 ANQGSEA. CDR3 residues: CSVEMLAGGYTQYF. The CDR3 DNA is TGCAGCGTTGAAATGTTAGCGGGAGGCTATACGCAGTATTTT.

This clonotype was seen repeatedly, ten times or more. The J gene is TRBJ2-1, the V gene TRBV20-1; 8 nucleotides agree with TRBD2. With 5 bases clipped from V and 3 bases from J, the junction kept 6 bases outside the gene matches. CDR1 is DFQATT, CDR2 SNEGSKA, per germline (reference sequence). CDR3 size: 14 residues. The CDR3 reads CSAPHSGDYNEQFF. The CDR3 bases are TGCAGTGCTCCACATAGCGGGGACTACAATGAGCAGTTCTTC.

This clonotype came up many times. Here the CDR3 DNA reads TGTGCCAGCAGTGAAGCGTTCGGGGGAGGATCCTACAATGAGCAGTTCTTC. It is translated as CASSEAFGGGSYNEQFF. The chain carries TRBV6-1 and TRBJ2-1, with D possibly being TRBD2 (6 bases). This CDR3 is 17 amino acids long. Between the trimmed V and J ends, which lost 0 bases and 1 base, there was a span of 13 bases. Germline V CDR1 and CDR2: MNHNS, SASEGT.

This clonotype was detected many times. The chain links TRBV20-1 to TRBJ2-1; 8 nucleotides line up with TRBD2. There are 16 residues in the CDR3. Germline trimming cut 1 base from V and 2 bases from J; bases unmatched to any gene: 7. Germline V gives CDR1 DFQATT, CDR2 SNEGSKA (reference sequence). The CDR3 loop is CSARGFTSGAYNEQFF. The DNA for the CDR3 is TGCAGTGCTAGAGGTTTTACTAGCGGAGCCTACAATGAGCAGTTCTTC.

The chain recombines TRBV7-2 with TRBJ2-1; no clear D. CDR3 length: 13 residues. The V end was cut by 3 bases, the J end by 4 bases, with 7 bases between. Germline V CDR1 and CDR2: SGHTA, FQGNSA. The CDR3 is CASSFSIYNEQFF. CDR3 bases: TGTGCCAGCAGCTTTTCGATATACAATGAGCAGTTCTTC.

This clonotype came up many times. The chain combines TRBV5-6 with TRBJ2-2, with D uncertain. The CDR3 has 12 residues. The V gene lost 4 bases and the J gene lost 6 bases, with 7 bases spanning the gap. Germline values: CDR1 SGHDT, CDR2 YYEEEE. CDR3 nucleotide sequence: TGTGCCAGCAGCGCCCGGTCCGGGGAGCTGTTTTTT. This sequence encodes CASSARSGELFF.

This clonotype was seen at least ten times. V usage is TRBV5-1 and J usage is TRBJ2-7; 8 bases are shared with TRBD1. The length of the CDR3 is 14 residues. The junction had 8 bases not matched to a gene; V was cut back by 4 bases and J by 5 bases. Germline-derived CDR1 and CDR2 are SGHRS and YFSETQ. The CDR3 loop is CASSPLDRENEQYF. In DNA form, the CDR3 reads TGCGCCAGCAGCCCCTTGGACAGGGAAAACGAGCAGTACTTC.

The sample holds many counts of this clonotype. The V and J genes are TRBV10-3 and TRBJ2-1; no firm D call. Germline V gives CDR1 ENHRY, CDR2 SYGVKD. This CDR3 contains 11 residues. V was cut by 4 bases and J by 6 bases, with 4 bases left in between. CDR3: CAISGRNEQFF. Here the CDR3 DNA reads TGTGCCATCAGTGGCCGCAATGAGCAGTTCTTC.

This clonotype has only a few counts. This sequence joins TRBV4-3 and TRBJ2-1; D is perhaps TRBD2 (5 bases). Germline assignment: CDR1 LGHNA and CDR2 YSLEER. The CDR3 loop spans 16 amino acids. With 4 bases removed from V and 0 bases from J, the gap between germline ends came to 13 bases. The CDR3 reads CASSPRVGGSYNEQFF. In nucleotides, the CDR3 is TGCGCCAGCAGCCCGAGGGTCGGAGGCTCCTACAATGAGCAGTTCTTC.

This clonotype occurred many times. The rearrangement joins TRBV27 to TRBJ2-3; D not certain. This CDR3 has 17 residues. Trimming left V 5 bases short and J 2 bases short, with 20 bases between. Germline assignment: CDR1 MNHEY and CDR2 SMNVEV (reference sequence). The CDR3 loop reads CASSLSGPAAPTDTQYF. The CDR3 bases are TGTGCCAGCAGTCTGAGTGGGCCGGCGGCCCCCACAGATACGCAGTATTTT.

This clonotype was recorded only once. This clone may be a read error of a much larger clone one base away. The chain uses TRBV3-1 and TRBJ1-2; no clear D gene. Germline CDR1 is LGHDT and CDR2 is YNNKEL (reference sequence). This CDR3 region has 13 residues. CDR3 amino acids: CASSQDLGNGCTF. Here the CDR3 DNA reads TGTGCCAGCAGCCAAGATCTGGGGAATGGCTGCACCTTC.

This clonotype was recorded at least ten times. The rearrangement links TRBV7-8 to TRBJ1-6; TRBD1 might be the D (6 bases). Trimming stripped 0 bases from V and 3 bases from J, with 12 bases between. This CDR3 is built from 17 residues. Germline CDR1 SGHVS, CDR2 FQNEAQ. The CDR3 reads CASSLALRDNYNSPLHF. In DNA, the CDR3 is TGTGCCAGCAGCTTAGCCCTACGGGACAACTATAATTCACCCCTCCACTTT. The full variable domain, rest sourced from reference TRBV7-8 and TRBJ1-6, is GAGVSQSPRYKVAKRGQDVALRCDPISGHVSLFWYQQALGQGPEFLTYFQNEAQLDKSGLPSDRFFAERPEGSVSTLKIQRTQQEDSAVYLCASSLALRDNYNSPLHFGNGTRLTVT.

Ten or more counts support this clonotype. V gene TRBV19 combines with J gene TRBJ2-1, with TRBD2 matching 7 bases. The CDR3 extends over 15 amino acids. V shed 3 bases, J shed 3 bases, and the junction held 5 bases outside the gene matches. CDR1 is LNHDA and CDR2 is SQIVND in the germline V gene (reference sequence). Written as DNA, the CDR3 is TGTGCCAGTAGTATGGGGGGAGGGGACTACAATGAGCAGTTCTTC. This gives the protein CASSMGGGDYNEQFF. Full variable domain (missing parts from reference TRBV19 and TRBJ2-1): DGGITQSPKYLFRKEGQNVTLSCEQNLNHDAMYWYRQDPGQGLRLIYYSQIVNDFQKGDIAEGYSVSREKKESFPLTVTSAQKNPTAFYLCASSMGGGDYNEQFFGPGTRLTVL.

This clonotype was seen many times. CDR3: CASSVTSAYEQYF. The CDR3 nucleotides are TGCGCCAGCAGCGTAACAAGCGCCTACGAGCAGTACTTC. The chain recombines TRBV5-1 with TRBJ2-7, with unresolved D. Germline-derived CDR1 and CDR2 are SGHRS and YFSETQ. Trimming stripped 4 bases from V and 2 bases from J, with 10 bases between. The CDR3 spans 13 residues.

This clonotype showed up many times. The chain links TRBV20-1 to TRBJ2-1; tentatively, D is TRBD2 (7 bases). This CDR3 comprises 14 residues. From germline, CDR1 is DFQATT and CDR2 SNEGSKA (reference sequence). Trimming stripped 0 bases from V and 8 bases from J, with 14 bases between. CDR3 residues: CSARDPAGAYEQFF. The CDR3 DNA is TGCAGTGCTAGAGATCCTGCGGGGGCCTATGAGCAGTTCTTC.

This clonotype was counted many times. The V and J genes are TRBV15 and TRBJ1-5; D ambiguous. Germline V gene lookup returns CDR1 LNHNV and CDR2 YYDKDF (reference sequence). V lost 8 bases, J lost 9 bases, and 26 bases lay in between. This CDR3 comprises 16 residues. The CDR3 sequence is CATGDPTSGRVGPQHF. The CDR3 DNA sequence: TGTGCCACCGGAGATCCCACCAGTGGTCGTGTTGGGCCCCAGCATTTT.

This clonotype was seen ten or more times. The CDR3 protein is CASSLRGAGNQPQHF. DNA for the CDR3: TGTGCCAGCAGTCTAAGGGGGGCGGGCAATCAGCCCCAGCATTTT. The genes are TRBV28 and TRBJ1-5, with D maybe TRBD1 (6 bases). V was shortened by 5 bases and J by 2 bases, with 13 bases between the two germline ends. The CDR3 is 15 amino acids. Per the germline V gene, CDR1 is MDHEN and CDR2 is SYDVKM.

This clonotype was counted at least ten times. The chain is built from TRBV6-2 or TRBV6-3 and TRBJ2-1; D remains unclear. The V end lost 6 bases, the J end lost 9 bases, and 12 bases lay between the germline ends. Germline V gene lookup returns CDR1 MNHEY and CDR2 SVGEGT. The CDR3 runs 12 residues. CDR3 coding DNA: TGTGCCAGCAGCCCCCTCCAATTTGAGCAGTTCTTC. It translates to CASSPLQFEQFF.

This clonotype was observed many times. V usage is TRBV5-6 and J usage is TRBJ1-5; possible D gene TRBD1, 6 bases. Trimming took off 0 bases at V and 3 bases at J, with 7 bases between the two ends. Germline V gene lookup returns CDR1 SGHDT and CDR2 YYEEEE. This CDR3 is built from 14 residues. The CDR3 here is CASSLGGLNQPQHF. CDR3 coding DNA: TGTGCCAGCAGCTTGGGGGGGCTCAATCAGCCCCAGCATTTT.

This chain uses TRBV20-1 with TRBJ2-2; D uncertain. V lost 6 bases and J 4 bases, leaving 9 bases between the germline ends. CDR3 length: 12 amino acids. Germline V gene data show CDR1 as DFQATT and CDR2 as SNEGSKA (reference sequence). The CDR3 DNA reads as TGCAGTGCCGCGTCCGGCACCGGGGAGCTGTTTTTT. It specifies CSAASGTGELFF.

This clonotype came up a few times. The V and J genes are TRBV7-6 and TRBJ1-2, with 10 nucleotides matching TRBD1. V lost 6 bases, J lost 4 bases, and 8 bases stayed unmatched. In germline, CDR1 is SGHVS, CDR2 FNYEAQ. This CDR3 is built from 15 residues. This chain's CDR3 is CASRDPDRGVYGYTF. CDR3 bases: TGTGCCAGCAGGGACCCGGACAGGGGGGTCTATGGCTACACCTTC.

The chain combines TRBV5-1 with TRBJ1-6; D is unresolved. In germline, CDR1 is SGHRS, CDR2 YFSETQ. There are 15 residues in the CDR3. Trimming took off 0 bases at V and 3 bases at J, with 7 bases between the two ends. CDR3 amino acids: CASSLVGSYNSPLHF. DNA of the CDR3: TGCGCCAGCAGCTTGGTGGGCAGCTATAATTCACCCCTCCACTTT.

This clonotype was seen a few times. The chain recombines TRBV27 with TRBJ2-1; D ambiguous. Germline CDR1 and CDR2: MNHEY and SMNVEV (reference sequence). Trimming took off 5 bases at V and 7 bases at J, with 12 bases between the two ends. The CDR3 covers 13 residues. As DNA, the CDR3 is TGTGCCAGCAGTCTCAGTGGAGTGAATGAGCAGTTCTTC. Protein sequence: CASSLSGVNEQFF.

This clonotype was counted many times. V and J are TRBV5-1 and TRBJ2-1, with TRBD2 matching 10 bases. Germline CDR1 reads SGHRS; CDR2 reads YFSETQ. This CDR3 region has 17 residues. With V trimmed by 0 bases and J by 3 bases, 6 bases remained unmatched. CDR3 sequence (DNA): TGCGCCAGCAGCTTGGAGGGTAGCGGGAGGAACTACAATGAGCAGTTCTTC. It translates to CASSLEGSGRNYNEQFF. Supplemented by reference TRBV5-1 and TRBJ2-1, the full variable domain reads KAGVTQTPRYLIKTRGQQVTLSCSPISGHRSVSWYQQTPGQGLQFLFEYFSETQRNKGNFPGRFSGRQFSNSRSEMNVSTLELGDSALYLCASSLEGSGRNYNEQFFGPGTRLTVL.

This clonotype was counted at least ten times. The chain uses TRBV5-4 and TRBJ2-3, with 10 positions matching TRBD2. V gave up 0 bases and J gave up 3 bases; unmatched junction bases: 7. The germline CDR1 and CDR2 sequences are SGHNT and YYREEE (reference sequence). This CDR3 is built from 17 residues. Written as DNA, the CDR3 is TGTGCCAGCAGCTTGGTTCTAGCGGGAGAGGGGACAGATACGCAGTATTTT. Amino acid sequence: CASSLVLAGEGTDTQYF.

This clonotype was detected ten times or more. The chain combines TRBV3-1 with TRBJ1-1; a weak D match, TRBD1 (5 bases). The CDR3 has 15 amino acids. V dropped 4 bases and J dropped 1 base, with 13 bases sitting between them. The germline CDR1 and CDR2 sequences are LGHDT and YNNKEL (reference sequence). CDR3 sequence reads: CASSRLAGTNTEAFF. CDR3 coding DNA: TGTGCCAGCAGCCGACTCGCCGGGACGAACACTGAAGCTTTCTTT.

The table lists this clonotype with many counts. V is TRBV9 and J is TRBJ1-4; no definite D call. V lost 8 bases and J lost 8, with 22 bases in between. Germline V CDR1 and CDR2: SGDLS, YYNGEE. The CDR3 contains 15 residues. CDR3 bases: TGTGCCAGTACCCGATCGCCCAGTCAACTAGAAAAACTGTTTTTT. Translation gives CASTRSPSQLEKLFF.

The chain has TRBV7-8 and TRBJ2-3; D may be TRBD1 or TRBD2 (6 bases each). Germline values: CDR1 SGHVS, CDR2 FQNEAQ. Trimming removed 4 bases at V and 5 bases at J, with 22 bases between. The CDR3 has 17 amino acids. This chain's CDR3 is CASSSRRDWGPKDTQYF. The CDR3 DNA follows: TGTGCCAGCAGCTCCAGAAGGGACTGGGGGCCGAAAGATACGCAGTATTTT.